This passage covers 8 T cell receptor beta chains from one sample sequenced in a study of blood T cell repertoires in COVID-19. Profiled with immunoSEQ multiplex PCR; TCRdb holds only in-frame clones, not every one. Counted here are roughly 250,000 clones, around nine tenths occurring once; the ten biggest clones make up around 0.8%. Sequenced sample: peripheral blood. These receptors came from a man aged 30-40 years with acute or convalescent COVID-19.

The genes are TRBV30 and TRBJ1-3, with unresolved D. The CDR3 extends over 16 amino acids. With 2 bases removed from V and 0 bases from J, the gap between germline ends came to 14 bases. The germline CDR1 and CDR2 sequences are GTSNPN and SVGIG (reference sequence). The CDR3 nucleotides read TGTGCCTGGAGTATAACGCCCCGCTACTCTGGAAACACCATATATTTT. It specifies CAWSITPRYSGNTIYF.

This clone was seen just once. The gene calls are TRBV28 and TRBJ1-1; the D is unclear. The CDR3 length is 13 residues. Trimming cost V 1 base and J 0 bases, with 3 bases left between them. Germline V gene sequence: CDR1 MDHEN, CDR2 SYDVKM. CDR3 residues: CASSLSVNTEAFF. In nucleotides, the CDR3 is TGTGCCAGCAGTTTATCGGTGAACACTGAAGCTTTCTTT.

V and J are TRBV2 and TRBJ2-5; 7 bases fit TRBD1. Germline V gives CDR1 SNHLY, CDR2 FYNNEI. The CDR3 is made up of 14 amino acids. The junction had 8 bases not matched to a gene; V was cut back by 6 bases and J by 4 bases. CDR3 sequence (DNA): TGTGCCAGCAGCCAGGGGGTATCGGTAGAGACCCAGTACTTC. Its protein is CASSQGVSVETQYF.

This clone was counted a few times. The chain joins TRBV7-9 to TRBJ2-7, with 13 nucleotides matching TRBD2. Germline CDR1 SEHNR, CDR2 FQNEAQ (reference sequence). The CDR3 is 14 amino acids. V shed 1 base, J shed 10 bases, and the junction held 4 bases outside the gene matches. CDR3 residues: CASSLGGLAGDQYF. DNA for the CDR3: TGTGCCAGCAGCTTAGGTGGACTAGCGGGAGATCAGTACTTC. Full variable domain (missing parts from reference TRBV7-9 and TRBJ2-7): DTGVSQNPRHKITKRGQNVTFRCDPISEHNRLYWYRQTLGQGPEFLTYFQNEAQLEKSRLLSDRFSAERPKGSFSTLEIQRTEQGDSAMYLCASSLGGLAGDQYFGPGTRLTVT.

V gene TRBV6-5 combines with J gene TRBJ1-3; no clear D gene. Germline CDR1 is MNHEY and CDR2 is SVGAGI. V lost 5 bases, J lost 4 bases, and 6 bases lay in between. The CDR3 loop spans 12 amino acids. The CDR3 DNA is TGTGCCAGCAGTCCCCGGGGAAACACCATATATTTT. It translates to CASSPRGNTIYF.

This clone occurred once. The rearrangement uses TRBV6-6 and TRBJ2-3, with D maybe TRBD1 (5 bases). The V end was cut by 9 bases, the J end by 2 bases, with 18 bases between. Germline CDR1 and CDR2: MNHNY and SVGAGI (reference sequence). The CDR3 spans 15 residues. The DNA of the CDR3 is TGTGCCAGTCGCAACAGGATTCATCTCACAGATACGCAGTATTTT. The encoded protein is CASRNRIHLTDTQYF.

The chain employs TRBV28 and TRBJ1-1; the D is unclear. Germline CDR1 and CDR2: MDHEN and SYDVKM. The CDR3 extends over 11 amino acids. Trimming stripped 2 bases from V and 6 bases from J, with 4 bases between. The CDR3 protein is CASSLLAEAFF. The CDR3 DNA reads as TGTGCCAGCAGTTTACTAGCTGAAGCTTTCTTT.

The gene calls are TRBV10-2 and TRBJ2-2; TRBD2 matches at 13 bases. CDR1 WSHSY and CDR2 SAAADI come from the germline V gene. V shed 6 bases, J shed 0 bases, and the junction held 7 bases outside the gene matches. The length of the CDR3 is 18 residues. The CDR3 loop reads CASRGLAGTTANTGELFF. As DNA, the CDR3 is TGCGCCAGCAGGGGACTAGCGGGAACTACTGCGAACACCGGGGAGCTGTTTTTT.